This T cell receptor beta chain appears in the sequencing data of a study of response to subunit inactivated influenza vaccine. This clonotype occurred a few times. Looked up from germline, CDR1 is LGHDT and CDR2 is YNNKEL (reference sequence). CDR3 length: 15 amino acids. The ends lost 1 base at V and 11 bases at J; junction bases unmatched: 13. TCRdb passed the RT-PCR reads through MiXCR, listing each CDR3 protein once. The table records about 480,000 distinct CDR3 sequences, approximately 9.9% of them present only once. The TCR sequence derives from a man between 50 and 59 years old who received an inactivated influenza vaccine. The sample here was PBMCs from blood, taken about 40 days after vaccination. The gene calls are TRBV3-1 and TRBJ2-7; 8 nucleotides match TRBD1. This CDR3 is CASSQVSWQGAVKYF. The CDR3 nucleotides read TGTGCCAGCAGCCAAGTGTCTTGGCAGGGGGCAGTCAAGTACTTC.